This T cell receptor beta chain came from a study of T cells after yellow fever vaccination. Regarding the study as a whole: Once the booster was given, most primary-vaccination clones reappeared, at around 96% for CD4 and 88% for CD8. A weaker secondary response peaked on day 5, the primary on day 15.

A single record per CDR3 protein comes from TCRdb applying MiXCR to the 5' RACE reads. Found here are approximately 90,000 distinct CDR3 sequences, under 6.5% of them singletons; the top ten hold about two fifths. V lost 3 bases and J 6 bases, leaving 7 bases between the germline ends. The CDR3 extends over 12 amino acids. Germline V gives CDR1 SGHVS, CDR2 FQNEAQ. Points on this clonotype: Its antigen is unknown.

The receptor was derived from a man in his late teens or twenties who received the YFV17D yellow fever vaccine. This sample comprised CD8+ T cells sorted from PBMCs, obtained 10 days after the yellow fever booster vaccination. The chain couples TRBV7-8 to TRBJ2-3; no clear D gene. CDR3 loop: CASSFPLDTQYF. The CDR3 DNA follows: TGTGCCAGCAGCTTCCCCTTGGATACGCAGTATTTT. Filled out from reference TRBV7-8 and TRBJ2-3, the complete variable domain reads GAGVSQSPRYKVAKRGQDVALRCDPISGHVSLFWYQQALGQGPEFLTYFQNEAQLDKSGLPSDRFFAERPEGSVSTLKIQRTQQEDSAVYLCASSFPLDTQYFGPGTRLTVL.